This T cell receptor beta chain derives from a study of blood T cell repertoires in COVID-19. Background on the study: The United States, Italy and Spain provided the acute and convalescent COVID-19 samples. From T cells, B-cell-depleted T cells, or PBMCs came the material, which was cDNA or gDNA.

Per the original methods: By means of reference gene primer amplification, nucleated cell counts were estimated. Assay used: immunoSEQ multiplex PCR; TCRdb lists only in-frame clones, some missing. V and J calls and clone size are those listed in that table; D and trimming were worked out from the DNA. The sample contains around 100,000 clones, around four fifths of which appear only once. Germline V lookup: CDR1 MNHNY, CDR2 SVGAGI (reference sequence). V shed 5 bases and J shed 6 bases, with 13 bases lying between them. The CDR3 totals 13 residues. The gene calls are TRBV6-6 and TRBJ1-2; maybe TRBD1 (6 bases). Sequenced sample: peripheral blood. The receptor was derived from a woman aged 70-85 years with acute or convalescent COVID-19. CDR3 DNA: TGTGCCAGCAGTACAGGGATTGGGGATGGCTACACCTTC. As protein: CASSTGIGDGYTF.